This T cell receptor beta chain derives from a study of CD8 T cells in ankylosing spondylitis. Study-level points and caveats: Disease-associated clones were reportedly significantly overrepresented in matched ankylosing spondylitis synovial fluid.

This CDR3 region has 12 residues. The V and J ends lost 5 bases and 6 bases respectively, with 11 bases between them. Germline CDR1 SGHVS, CDR2 FNYEAQ. Construction of TCR beta libraries was performed using quantitative 5'-RACE with molecular barcodes. MiXCR, applied by TCRdb to the 5' RACE reads, yields one record per CDR3 protein. The sample lists 150,000 or so distinct CDR3 sequences; 9.5% to 10% were seen once. A remark on this clonotype: Its target is unknown.

Material for sequencing was blood, either unsorted or a sorted T cell fraction (not recorded which). This TCR was sampled from a female donor with ankylosing spondylitis or in good health (not recorded which). The chain is built from TRBV7-6 and TRBJ2-7, with a weak D call TRBD1 (5 bases). DNA of the CDR3: TGTGCCAGCAGCAAAACAGGATCCGAGCAGTACTTC. It specifies CASSKTGSEQYF.